This T cell receptor (beta chain) is drawn from a study of cytomegalovirus exposure and HLA in healthy donors. Regarding this clone: Its cognate antigen is unknown.

13 Jbeta primers and 60 Vbeta primers were used for the PCR. Sequenced by immunoSEQ multiplex PCR; TCRdb stores in-frame clones only, minus some. The sample has around 130,000 clones; about 80% are singletons. The CDR3 extends over 15 amino acids. Germline assignment: CDR1 SEHNR and CDR2 FQNEAQ (reference sequence). Losses at the gene ends were 5 bases for V and 3 bases for J; bases not matched to a gene: 7. Study results and caveats: In an earlier analysis, most TCR beta V segments were productive about 87% or about 30% of the time. Indistinguishability led to the exclusion of some V segments, TRBV6-2 and TRBV6-3 included. Cytomegalovirus-associated status was assigned to 164 TCR beta chains.

Material: PBMCs. The TCR sequence derives from a male donor in good health and CMV-seronegative. V and J are TRBV7-9 and TRBJ2-5; 9 bases align to TRBD1. This chain's CDR3 is CASSQPGQGKETQYF. CDR3 sequence (DNA): TGTGCCAGCAGCCAACCGGGACAGGGAAAAGAGACCCAGTACTTC.